The next 3 T cell receptor beta chains were all read from a single sample in a study of a mutant IDH1 vaccine in newly diagnosed glioma. Time point indicated: week 47, end of study. With topical imiquimod, each dose of the vaccine consisted of 300 ug of mutant IDH1 20-mer peptide. The protocol was immunoSEQ multiplex PCR, while the TCRdb copy is restricted to in-frame clones and leaves out a portion. Here the sample spans approximately 22,000 clones, roughly 87% being singletons. The antigens of these receptors remain unknown. The material was PBMCs, obtained from a glioma patient whose treatment included an IDH1 peptide vaccine. These receptor sequences come from a man aged 35-49 years with glioma. Some clones in this sample may be carry-over from other donors' samples.

V and J are TRBV5-4 and TRBJ1-1; D might be TRBD1 (5 bases). Deletions cut 4 bases from V and 1 base from J, with 8 bases between. Germline lookup yields CDR1 SGHNT and CDR2 YYREEE (reference sequence). This CDR3 has 13 amino acids. The CDR3 sequence: CASSGARNTEAFF. In nucleotides, the CDR3 is TGTGCCAGCAGCGGGGCCAGGAACACTGAAGCTTTCTTT.

The chain couples TRBV19 to TRBJ1-1, with TRBD1 identical over 12 bases. The germline gives CDR1 LNHDA, CDR2 SQIVND (reference sequence). This CDR3 has 16 amino acids. J lost 1 base, V lost 3 bases, and 3 bases had no gene match. Here the CDR3 DNA reads TGTGCCAGTAGTATGGGACAGGGGGCGGGGAACACTGAAGCTTTCTTT. Its protein product is CASSMGQGAGNTEAFF.

The genes are TRBV5-4 and TRBJ2-7, with TRBD1 matching over 7 bases. Germline-derived CDR1 and CDR2 are SGHNT and YYREEE (reference sequence). The V gene end was trimmed by 10 bases and the J gene end by 2 bases; junction bases not matched to a gene: 18. The length of the CDR3 is 16 residues. The CDR3 region is CAGSEAPGTETYEQYF. The CDR3 nucleotides read TGTGCCGGCTCGGAAGCCCCCGGGACAGAAACCTACGAGCAGTACTTC.